The entry that follows covers one TCR beta chain sequence. Its antigen is as yet unknown. Time point in this sample: newly diagnosed GD, antithyroid drugs for less than 3 months. Construction of the TCR library relied on RNA isolated from PBMCs. With V trimmed by 4 bases and J by 5 bases, 6 bases remained unmatched. CDR1 is MGHRA, CDR2 YSYEKL, per germline. This CDR3 has 15 residues. The data belong to a study of regulatory T cells in long-lasting Graves disease. General study points: Persistent patients shared more public clonotypes (fewer than 3,000) than newly diagnosed patients (approximately 1,000). Persistent Graves' patients showed a TCR diversity that was lower than that of newly diagnosed ones.

HTBI primers from iRepertoire and Arm-PCR of CDR3 regions yielded the TCR beta libraries. MiXCR, applied by TCRdb to the multiplex PCR reads, yields one record per CDR3 protein. In the table there are roughly 500,000 distinct CDR3 sequences, approximately 13% of which are singletons. The same data also went into a second study, on T cells in Graves' hyperthyroidism and ophthalmopathy. From that paper: With the HTBI primer set, the TCR CDR3 went through a first round of RT-PCR. Ophthalmopathy cases were set apart from stable hyperthyroidism by a 13 V-J model.

The chain employs TRBV4-1 and TRBJ2-2; 8 bases fit TRBD1. This receptor was obtained from a young man with Graves disease. The sample consisted of peripheral blood mononuclear cells (PBMCs), taken at new diagnosis, from a patient treated with antithyroid drugs. CDR3 amino acids: CASSRGQGWTGELFF. The CDR3 DNA follows: TGCGCCAGCAGCCGAGGACAGGGTTGGACCGGGGAGCTGTTTTTT.